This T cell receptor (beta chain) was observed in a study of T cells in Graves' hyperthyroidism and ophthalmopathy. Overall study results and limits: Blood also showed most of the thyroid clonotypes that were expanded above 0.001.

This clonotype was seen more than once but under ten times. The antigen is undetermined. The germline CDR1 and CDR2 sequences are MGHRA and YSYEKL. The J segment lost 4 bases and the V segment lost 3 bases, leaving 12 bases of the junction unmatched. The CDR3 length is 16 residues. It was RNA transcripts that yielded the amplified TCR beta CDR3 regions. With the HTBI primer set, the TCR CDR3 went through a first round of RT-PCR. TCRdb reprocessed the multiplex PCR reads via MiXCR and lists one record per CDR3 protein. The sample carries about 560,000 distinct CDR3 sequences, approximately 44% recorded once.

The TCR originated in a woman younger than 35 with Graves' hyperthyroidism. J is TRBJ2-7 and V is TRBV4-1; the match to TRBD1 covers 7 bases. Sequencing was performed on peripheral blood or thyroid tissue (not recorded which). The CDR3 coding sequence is TGCGCCAGCAGCCAGGGACCGGGACAGAAGCCTTACGAGCAGTACTTC. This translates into CASSQGPGQKPYEQYF.